Sequencing of this T cell receptor (beta chain) was carried out in a study of control samples from healthy donors and cancer patients. The protocol was immunoSEQ multiplex PCR, while the TCRdb copy is restricted to in-frame clones and leaves out a portion. The data hold 140,000 or so clones, with roughly 90% observed a single time. Germline CDR1 is SQVTM and CDR2 is ANQGSEA. V shed 1 base, J shed 5 bases, and the junction held 5 bases outside the gene matches. The length of the CDR3 is 14 residues. The TCR comes from a man aged 25 to 40 in good health. Sequenced sample: blood. V is TRBV29-1 and J is TRBJ2-5, with 9 bases aligning to TRBD1. CDR3 region: CSVEGWTGDETQYF. CDR3 DNA sequence: TGCAGCGTTGAAGGGTGGACAGGGGATGAGACCCAGTACTTC.